The entry that follows covers one T cell receptor (beta chain) sequence. What it recognizes is unknown. Trimming took 6 bases from V and 1 from J, leaving 23 bases between them. CDR3 length: 17 residues. CDR1 and CDR2 (germline): SGHDT, YYEEEE. The sample belongs to a study of cytomegalovirus exposure and HLA in healthy donors. The PCR contained 60 Vbeta and 13 Jbeta primers. The assay was immunoSEQ multiplex PCR, and TCRdb's table has in-frame clones only and misses some. The sample shows about 130,000 clones, approximately 77% of them seen only once. Study outcomes and limitations: Analyses of presence and absence presupposed an approximately uniform sequencing depth across donors. There were some public TCRs occurring in many donors, but most TCR sequences were rare. Accurate prediction of HLA-A and HLA-B alleles (for most subjects) was reportedly achieved from TCR beta sequences.

This chain joins TRBV5-6 and TRBJ2-7; maybe TRBD1 (5 bases). The material sequenced was PBMCs. This clonotype originated in a woman between 35 and 50 years old in good health and CMV-seronegative. The CDR3 bases are TGTGCCAGCACCCCTCCACAGGCAGTTCTTTCTTCCTACGAGCAGTACTTC. It yields the protein CASTPPQAVLSSYEQYF.